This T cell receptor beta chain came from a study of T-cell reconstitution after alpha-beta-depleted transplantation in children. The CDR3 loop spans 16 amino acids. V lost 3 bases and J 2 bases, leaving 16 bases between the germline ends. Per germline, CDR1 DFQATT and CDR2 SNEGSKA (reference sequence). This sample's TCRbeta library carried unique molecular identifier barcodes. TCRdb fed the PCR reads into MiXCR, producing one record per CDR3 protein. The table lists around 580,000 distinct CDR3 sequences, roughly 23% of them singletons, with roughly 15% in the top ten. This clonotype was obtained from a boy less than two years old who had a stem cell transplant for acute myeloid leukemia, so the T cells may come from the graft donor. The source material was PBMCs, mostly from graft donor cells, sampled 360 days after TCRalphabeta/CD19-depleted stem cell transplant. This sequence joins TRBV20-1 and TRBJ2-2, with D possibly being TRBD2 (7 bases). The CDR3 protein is CSASPRAGANTGELFF. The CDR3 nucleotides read TGCAGTGCTAGTCCGCGGGCGGGGGCCAACACCGGGGAGCTGTTTTTT.